One sample yielded the 3 T cell receptor beta chains listed below, sequenced in a study of cytomegalovirus exposure and HLA in healthy donors. The PCR was carried out with 60 Vbeta primers and 13 Jbeta primers. Clones were sequenced by immunoSEQ multiplex PCR, and TCRdb holds only the in-frame ones, with some missing. This sample carries roughly 120,000 clones, roughly four fifths of them seen once, and the ten largest clones take 1.5% to 2%. The specimen sequenced was PBMCs. The source of these receptors is a man in his forties or fifties in good health and CMV-seronegative.

This clone showed up just a few times. This chain joins TRBV9 and TRBJ2-3, with 9 bases matching TRBD2. CDR3 length equals 14 residues. In germline, CDR1 is SGDLS, CDR2 YYNGEE. Losses at the gene ends were 2 bases for V and 5 bases for J; bases not matched to a gene: 3. The CDR3 DNA reads as TGTGCCAGCAGCGTGACTAGCGGACAAGATACGCAGTATTTT. Its protein is CASSVTSGQDTQYF.

This chain links TRBV11-2 with TRBJ2-5; D is uncertain. Near its end, the DNA agrees better with TRBJ2-7, so the J call may be wrong. CDR3 size: 11 residues. CDR1 is SGHAT and CDR2 is FQNNGV in the germline V gene. In nucleotides, the CDR3 is TGTGCCAGCAGCCCTATCTACGAGCAGTACTTC. Protein sequence: CASSPIYEQYF.

V gene TRBV7-6 combines with J gene TRBJ2-1; 13 bases match TRBD2. CDR1 and CDR2 from the germline V gene are SGHVS and FNYEAQ. V dropped 3 bases and J dropped 3; count of bases not matched to a gene: 5. This CDR3 has 17 amino acids. The CDR3 reads CASSFGTSGDLYNEQFF. In DNA, the CDR3 is TGTGCCAGCAGCTTCGGGACTAGCGGGGACCTCTACAATGAGCAGTTCTTC.